This TCR beta chain was captured by sequencing in a study of T-cell reconstitution after alpha-beta-depleted transplantation in children. After removal of 5 bases from V and 1 base from J, the junction contained 11 bases not matched to a gene. The germline V gene has CDR1 SGDLS and CDR2 YYNGEE. CDR3 length: 16 amino acids. A library of TCRbeta sequences, prepared with unique molecular identifiers, was generated. TCRdb analysed the PCR reads with MiXCR anew, one entry per CDR3 protein. The repertoire holds around 680,000 distinct CDR3 sequences, with 16% as singletons. The receptor was isolated from a human donor who donated a stem cell graft to a child with acute myeloid leukemia. The sample consisted of PBMCs from the stem cell graft donor, taken from the stem cell graft. V usage is TRBV9 and J usage is TRBJ2-5, with 7 bases that match TRBD1. This CDR3 reads CASSVTGTVFQETQYF. For the CDR3, the DNA is TGTGCCAGCAGTGTGACCGGGACAGTGTTCCAAGAGACCCAGTACTTC.